The T cell receptor beta chain under discussion was sequenced for a study of blood T cell repertoires in COVID-19. Clones were sequenced by immunoSEQ multiplex PCR, and TCRdb holds only the in-frame ones, with some missing. In the table there are 200,000 to 250,000 clones, about 87% of which are singletons. Concerning this clone itself: The sample carries other DNA sequences with the same CDR3.

CDR1 is SNHLY, CDR2 FYNNEI, per germline. The V gene end was trimmed by 5 bases and the J gene end by 3 bases; junction bases not matched to a gene: 1. CDR3 length equals 15 residues. V usage is TRBV2 and J usage is TRBJ2-1; 13 bases are a match to TRBD2. This TCR was recovered from a woman younger than 45 who had been exposed to COVID-19. The sample comprised PBMCs or T cells enriched from blood (not recorded which). Here the CDR3 DNA reads TGTGCCAGCAGTAGGACTAGCGGGAGCTACAATGAGCAGTTCTTC. Protein product: CASSRTSGSYNEQFF.